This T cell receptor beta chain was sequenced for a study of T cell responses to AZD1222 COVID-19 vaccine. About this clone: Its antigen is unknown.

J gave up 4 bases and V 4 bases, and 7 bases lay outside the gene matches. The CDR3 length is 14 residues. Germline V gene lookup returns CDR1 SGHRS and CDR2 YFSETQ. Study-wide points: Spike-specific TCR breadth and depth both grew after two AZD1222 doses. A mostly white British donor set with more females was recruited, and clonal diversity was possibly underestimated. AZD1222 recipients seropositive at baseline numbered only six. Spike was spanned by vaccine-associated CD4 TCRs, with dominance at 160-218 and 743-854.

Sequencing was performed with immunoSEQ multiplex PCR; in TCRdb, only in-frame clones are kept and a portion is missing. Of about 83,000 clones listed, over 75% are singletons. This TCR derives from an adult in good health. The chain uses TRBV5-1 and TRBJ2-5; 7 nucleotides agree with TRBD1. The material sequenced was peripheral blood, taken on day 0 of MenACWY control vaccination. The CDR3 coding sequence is TGCGCCAGCAGCCAAAATCGACAGGGAGAGACCCAGTACTTC. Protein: CASSQNRQGETQYF.